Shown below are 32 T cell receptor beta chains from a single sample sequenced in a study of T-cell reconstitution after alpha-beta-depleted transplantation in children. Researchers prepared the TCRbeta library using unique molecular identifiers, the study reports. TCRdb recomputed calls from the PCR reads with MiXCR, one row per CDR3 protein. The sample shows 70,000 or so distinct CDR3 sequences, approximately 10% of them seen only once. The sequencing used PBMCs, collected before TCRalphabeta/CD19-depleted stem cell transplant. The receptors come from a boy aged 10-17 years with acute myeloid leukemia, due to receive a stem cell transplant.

Written as DNA, the CDR3 is TGTGCCAGCAGCTTAGGCGGAGGGGCGCGCGAAAAACTGTTTTTT. It yields the protein CASSLGGGAREKLFF. The chain employs TRBV11-1 and TRBJ1-4; possibly TRBD1 for D (5 bases). This CDR3 has 15 residues. V gave up 1 base and J gave up 8 bases, with 14 bases separating them. Per germline, CDR1 SGHAT and CDR2 FQDESV (reference sequence).

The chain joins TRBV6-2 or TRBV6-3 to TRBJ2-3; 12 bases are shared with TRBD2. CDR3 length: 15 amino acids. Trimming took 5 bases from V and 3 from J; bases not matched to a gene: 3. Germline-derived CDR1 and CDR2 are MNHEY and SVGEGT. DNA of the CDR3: TGTGCCAGCAGTGGGACTAGCGGGCCTACAGATACGCAGTATTTT. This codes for CASSGTSGPTDTQYF.

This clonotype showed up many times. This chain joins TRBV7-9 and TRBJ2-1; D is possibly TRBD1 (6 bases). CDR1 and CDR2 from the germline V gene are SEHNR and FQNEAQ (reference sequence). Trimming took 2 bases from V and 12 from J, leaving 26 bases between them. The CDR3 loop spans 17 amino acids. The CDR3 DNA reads TGTGCCAGCAGCTTAAATGTTGGCAGGGGAGAGAGCCGGTGGCAGTTCTTC. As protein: CASSLNVGRGESRWQFF.

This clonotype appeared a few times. The CDR3: CASSLSGQFYGYTF. The DNA of the CDR3 is TGTGCCAGCAGCTTATCGGGACAGTTCTATGGCTACACCTTC. The gene calls are TRBV11-2 and TRBJ1-2; 7 positions match TRBD1. CDR3 length: 14 amino acids. The V segment lost 2 bases and the J segment 4 bases; nucleotides outside the gene matches: 4. Germline-derived CDR1 and CDR2 are SGHAT and FQNNGV. The entire variable domain, with the rest obtained from reference TRBV11-2 and TRBJ1-2, is as follows: EAGVAQSPRYKIIEKRQSVAFWCNPISGHATLYWYQQILGQGPKLLIQFQNNGVVDDSQLPKDRFSAERLKGVDSTLKIQPAKLEDSAVYLCASSLSGQFYGYTFGSGTRLTVV.

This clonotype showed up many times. The CDR3 protein is CSARIRESTDTQYF. DNA of the CDR3: TGCAGTGCTAGAATTCGGGAGAGCACAGATACGCAGTATTTT. The J gene is TRBJ2-3, the V gene TRBV20-1; perhaps TRBD2 as D (6 bases). The CDR3 covers 14 residues. The V end was cut by 2 bases, the J end by 0 bases, with 9 bases between. Germline V lookup: CDR1 DFQATT, CDR2 SNEGSKA (reference sequence).

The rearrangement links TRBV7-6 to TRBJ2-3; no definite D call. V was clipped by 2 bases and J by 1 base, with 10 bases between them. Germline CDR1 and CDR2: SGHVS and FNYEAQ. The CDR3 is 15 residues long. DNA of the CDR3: TGTGCCAGCAGCTTAAACGTCGTCGGCACAGATACGCAGTATTTT. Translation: CASSLNVVGTDTQYF.

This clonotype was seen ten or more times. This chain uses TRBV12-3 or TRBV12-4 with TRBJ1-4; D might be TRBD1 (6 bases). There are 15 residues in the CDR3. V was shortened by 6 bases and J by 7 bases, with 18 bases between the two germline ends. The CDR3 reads CASSPSFAGVEKLFF. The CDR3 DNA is TGTGCCAGCAGCCCCTCATTTGCAGGGGTTGAAAAACTGTTTTTT.

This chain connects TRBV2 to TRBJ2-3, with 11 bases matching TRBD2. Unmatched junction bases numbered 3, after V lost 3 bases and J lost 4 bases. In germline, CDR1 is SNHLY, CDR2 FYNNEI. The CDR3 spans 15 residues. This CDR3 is CASSELGLAADTQYF. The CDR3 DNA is TGTGCCAGCAGTGAGTTGGGACTAGCGGCAGATACGCAGTATTTT.

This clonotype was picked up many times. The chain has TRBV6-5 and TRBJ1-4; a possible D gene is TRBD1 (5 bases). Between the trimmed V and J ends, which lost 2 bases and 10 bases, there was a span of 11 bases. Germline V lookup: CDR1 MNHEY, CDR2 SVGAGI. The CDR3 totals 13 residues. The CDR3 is CASSYTPGGKLFF. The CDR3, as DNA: TGTGCCAGCAGTTACACCCCGGGGGGAAAACTGTTTTTT.

CDR3 bases: TGTGCCAGCAGCTTAGACGGATTCTCTGGGGCCAACGTCCTGACTTTC. Amino acid sequence: CASSLDGFSGANVLTF. The rearrangement links TRBV11-2 to TRBJ2-6; unclear D gene. CDR1 and CDR2 (germline): SGHAT, FQNNGV. With 0 bases removed from V and 0 bases from J, the gap between germline ends came to 6 bases. This CDR3 region has 16 residues.

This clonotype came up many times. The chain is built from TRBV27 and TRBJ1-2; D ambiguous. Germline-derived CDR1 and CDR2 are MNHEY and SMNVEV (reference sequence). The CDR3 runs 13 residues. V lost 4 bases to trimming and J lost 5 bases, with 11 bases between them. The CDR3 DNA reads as TGTGCCAGCAGTTCGGAACGGGGATATGGCTACACCTTC. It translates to CASSSERGYGYTF.

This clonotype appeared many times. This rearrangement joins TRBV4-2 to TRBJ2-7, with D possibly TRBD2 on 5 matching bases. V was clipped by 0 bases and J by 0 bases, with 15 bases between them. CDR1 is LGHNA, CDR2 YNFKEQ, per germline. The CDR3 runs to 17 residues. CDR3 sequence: CASSQDTAVGSSYEQYF. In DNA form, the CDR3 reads TGTGCCAGCAGCCAAGATACGGCGGTTGGGAGCTCCTACGAGCAGTACTTC.

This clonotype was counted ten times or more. CDR3 in amino acids: CASSLEGQAHEKLFF. For the CDR3, the DNA is TGTGCCAGCAGTTTAGAGGGACAGGCTCATGAAAAACTGTTTTTT. J is TRBJ1-4 and V is TRBV12-3 or TRBV12-4; the match to TRBD1 covers 8 bases. The trim removed 1 base at V and 6 bases at J, leaving 4 bases unmatched. CDR3 length: 15 residues.

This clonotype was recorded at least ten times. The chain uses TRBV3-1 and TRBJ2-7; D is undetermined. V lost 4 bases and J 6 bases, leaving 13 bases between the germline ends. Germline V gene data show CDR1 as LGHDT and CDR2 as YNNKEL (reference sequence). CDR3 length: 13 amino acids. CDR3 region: CASSRPNSCEQYV. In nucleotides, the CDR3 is TGTGCCAGCAGCCGTCCCAATAGCTGCGAGCAGTACGTC.

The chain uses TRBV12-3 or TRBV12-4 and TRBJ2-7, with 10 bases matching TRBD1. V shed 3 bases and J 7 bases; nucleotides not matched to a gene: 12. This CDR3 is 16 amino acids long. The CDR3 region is CASSLSLGQGYEEQYF. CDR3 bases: TGTGCCAGCAGTTTGAGTTTGGGACAGGGGTATGAAGAGCAGTACTTC.

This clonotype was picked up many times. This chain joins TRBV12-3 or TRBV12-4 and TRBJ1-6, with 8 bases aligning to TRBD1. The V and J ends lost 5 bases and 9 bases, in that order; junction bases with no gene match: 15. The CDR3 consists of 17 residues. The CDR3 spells CASSLGQGRPLGSPLHF. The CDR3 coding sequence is TGTGCCAGCAGTCTAGGACAGGGAAGGCCCTTAGGTTCACCCCTCCACTTT.

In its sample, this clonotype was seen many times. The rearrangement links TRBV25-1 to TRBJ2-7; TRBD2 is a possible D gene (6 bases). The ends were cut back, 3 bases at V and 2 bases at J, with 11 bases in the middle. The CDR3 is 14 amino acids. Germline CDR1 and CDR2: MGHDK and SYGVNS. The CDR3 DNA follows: TGTGCCAGCAGTGATTCAGGGAGGACCTACGAGCAGTACTTC. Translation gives CASSDSGRTYEQYF.

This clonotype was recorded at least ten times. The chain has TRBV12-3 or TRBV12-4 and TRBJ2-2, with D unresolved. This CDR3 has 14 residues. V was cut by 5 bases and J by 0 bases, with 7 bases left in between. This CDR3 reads CASSAVSNTGELFF. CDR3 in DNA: TGTGCCAGCAGTGCGGTATCGAACACCGGGGAGCTGTTTTTT.

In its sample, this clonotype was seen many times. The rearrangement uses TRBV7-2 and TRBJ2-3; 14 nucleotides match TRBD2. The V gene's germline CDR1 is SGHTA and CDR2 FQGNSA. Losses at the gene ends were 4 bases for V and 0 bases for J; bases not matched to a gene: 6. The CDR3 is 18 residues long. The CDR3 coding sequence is TGTGCCAGCAGCTCCAGACTAGCGGGAGGGCTTAGCACAGATACGCAGTATTTT. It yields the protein CASSSRLAGGLSTDTQYF.

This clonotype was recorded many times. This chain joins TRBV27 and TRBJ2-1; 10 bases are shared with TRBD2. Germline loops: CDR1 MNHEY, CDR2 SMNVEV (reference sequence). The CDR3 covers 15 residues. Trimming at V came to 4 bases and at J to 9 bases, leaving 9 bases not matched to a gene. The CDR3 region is CASSSVAGGWGEQFF. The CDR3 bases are TGTGCCAGCAGTTCTGTAGCGGGGGGCTGGGGTGAGCAGTTCTTC.

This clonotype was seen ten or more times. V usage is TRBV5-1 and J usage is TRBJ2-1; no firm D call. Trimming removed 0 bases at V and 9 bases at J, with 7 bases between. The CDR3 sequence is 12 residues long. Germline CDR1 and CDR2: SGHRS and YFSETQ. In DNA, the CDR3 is TGCGCCAGCAGCTTGGCTCACCGTGAGCAGTTCTTC. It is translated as CASSLAHREQFF.

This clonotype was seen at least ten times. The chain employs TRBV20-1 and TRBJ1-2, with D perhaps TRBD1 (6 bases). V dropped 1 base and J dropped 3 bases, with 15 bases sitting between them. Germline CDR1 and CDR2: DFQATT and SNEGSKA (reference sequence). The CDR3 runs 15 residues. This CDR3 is CSARAPRGADYGYTF. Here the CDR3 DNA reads TGCAGTGCTAGAGCCCCCAGGGGCGCGGACTATGGCTACACCTTC.

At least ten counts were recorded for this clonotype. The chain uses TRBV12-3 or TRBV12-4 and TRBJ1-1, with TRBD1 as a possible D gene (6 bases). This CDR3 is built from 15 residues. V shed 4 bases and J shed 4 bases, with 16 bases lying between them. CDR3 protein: CASSSHPGGLTEAFF. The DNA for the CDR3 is TGTGCCAGCAGTTCCCACCCGGGGGGGCTCACTGAAGCTTTCTTT.

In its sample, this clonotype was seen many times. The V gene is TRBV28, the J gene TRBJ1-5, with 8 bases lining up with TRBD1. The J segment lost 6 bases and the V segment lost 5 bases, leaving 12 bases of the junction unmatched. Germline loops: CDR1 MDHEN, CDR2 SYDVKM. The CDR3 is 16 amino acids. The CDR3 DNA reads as TGTGCCAGCAGTCCAAGTGGGCAGGGGGCGGGTCAGCCCCAGCATTTT. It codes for CASSPSGQGAGQPQHF. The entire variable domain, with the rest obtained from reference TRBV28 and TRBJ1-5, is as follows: DVKVTQSSRYLVKRTGEKVFLECVQDMDHENMFWYRQDPGLGLRLIYFSYDVKMKEKGDIPEGYSVSREKKERFSLILESASTNQTSMYLCASSPSGQGAGQPQHFGDGTRLSIL.

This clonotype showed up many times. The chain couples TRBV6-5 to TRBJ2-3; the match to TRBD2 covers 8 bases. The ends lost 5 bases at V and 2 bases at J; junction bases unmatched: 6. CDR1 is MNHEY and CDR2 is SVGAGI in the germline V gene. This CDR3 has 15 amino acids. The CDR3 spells CASSLTSGYTDTQYF. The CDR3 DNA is TGTGCCAGCAGTCTTACTAGCGGCTACACAGATACGCAGTATTTT.

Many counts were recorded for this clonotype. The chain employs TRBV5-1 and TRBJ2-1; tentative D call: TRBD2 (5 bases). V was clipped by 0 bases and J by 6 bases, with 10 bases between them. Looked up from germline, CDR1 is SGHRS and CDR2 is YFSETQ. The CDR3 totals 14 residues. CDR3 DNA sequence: TGCGCCAGCAGCTTGGTTGCTAGCAGCAATGAGCAGTTCTTC. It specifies CASSLVASSNEQFF. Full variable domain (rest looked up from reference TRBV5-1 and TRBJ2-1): KAGVTQTPRYLIKTRGQQVTLSCSPISGHRSVSWYQQTPGQGLQFLFEYFSETQRNKGNFPGRFSGRQFSNSRSEMNVSTLELGDSALYLCASSLVASSNEQFFGPGTRLTVL.

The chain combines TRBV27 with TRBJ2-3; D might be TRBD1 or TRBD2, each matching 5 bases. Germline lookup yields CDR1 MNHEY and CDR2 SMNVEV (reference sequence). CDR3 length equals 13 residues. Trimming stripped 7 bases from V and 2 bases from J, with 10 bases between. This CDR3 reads CASMGRFTDTQYF. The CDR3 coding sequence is TGTGCCAGCATGGGACGCTTCACAGATACGCAGTATTTT.

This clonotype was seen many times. The CDR3 reads CASSQAAGGPGSTDTQYF. CDR3 DNA: TGTGCCAGCAGCCAAGCGGCGGGAGGGCCAGGGAGCACAGATACGCAGTATTTT. The chain employs TRBV4-2 and TRBJ2-3; TRBD2 matches at 9 bases. CDR1 is LGHNA, CDR2 YNFKEQ, per germline. Unmatched junction bases numbered 8, after V lost 1 base and J lost 0 bases. The CDR3 covers 18 residues.

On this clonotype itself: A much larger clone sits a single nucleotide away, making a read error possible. The CDR3 region has the DNA TGTGCCAGCAGCTCAGCCCCCAGGGTTCCGGCCCGGGAGCTGTTTTTT. Residues: CASSSAPRVPARELFF. The chain combines TRBV11-2 with TRBJ2-2, with a tentative D call TRBD1 (5 bases). The CDR3 has 16 residues. V gave up 4 bases and J gave up 9 bases, with 21 bases separating them. Germline V CDR1 and CDR2: SGHAT, FQNNGV.

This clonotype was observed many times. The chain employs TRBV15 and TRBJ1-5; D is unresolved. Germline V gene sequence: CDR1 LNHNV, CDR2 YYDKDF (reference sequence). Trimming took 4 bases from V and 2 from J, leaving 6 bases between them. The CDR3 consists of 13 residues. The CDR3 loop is CATSIRGNQPQHF. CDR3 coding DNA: TGTGCCACCAGCATCCGGGGCAATCAGCCCCAGCATTTT. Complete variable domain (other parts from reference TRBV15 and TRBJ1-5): DAMVIQNPRYQVTQFGKPVTLSCSQTLNHNVMYWYQQKSSQAPKLLFHYYDKDFNNEADTPDNFQSRRPNTSFCFLDIRSPGLGDTAMYLCATSIRGNQPQHFGDGTRLSIL.

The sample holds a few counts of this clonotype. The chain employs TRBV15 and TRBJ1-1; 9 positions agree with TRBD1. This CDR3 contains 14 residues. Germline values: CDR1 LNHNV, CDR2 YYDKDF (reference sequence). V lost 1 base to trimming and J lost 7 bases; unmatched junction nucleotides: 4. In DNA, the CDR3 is TGTGCCACCAGCAGAGTAGGGACAGGGAATGAAGCTTTCTTT. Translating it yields CATSRVGTGNEAFF.

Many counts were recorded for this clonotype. The CDR3 nucleotides are TGCGCCAGCAGCTTGGATCTATCCCGCGAGCAGTTCTTC. Its translation: CASSLDLSREQFF. V gene TRBV5-1 combines with J gene TRBJ2-1; the D is unclear. Trimming took off 0 bases at V and 10 bases at J, with 11 bases between the two ends. Germline CDR1 is SGHRS and CDR2 is YFSETQ. The CDR3 sequence is 13 residues long.